These 28 T cell receptor beta chains share one sample of origin, sequenced in a study of T cell responses to AZD1222 COVID-19 vaccine. TCRdb's table, derived via immunoSEQ multiplex PCR, lists solely in-frame clones and lacks some. In the table there are over 120,000 clones, approximately 91% of which are singletons. The sample consisted of peripheral blood, taken 28 days after the second dose of the MenACWY control vaccine. These receptors all come from an adult who received the MenACWY meningococcal vaccine as a control.

The chain joins TRBV11-2 to TRBJ1-1; 7 bases agree with TRBD1. The CDR3 extends over 16 amino acids. The V segment lost 3 bases and the J segment 0 bases; nucleotides outside the gene matches: 7. Per germline, CDR1 SGHAT and CDR2 FQNNGV. The CDR3 loop is CASSFLRTGMNTEAFF. CDR3 coding DNA: TGTGCCAGCAGCTTTCTCAGGACAGGCATGAACACTGAAGCTTTCTTT. Variable domain in full (rest from reference TRBV11-2 and TRBJ1-1): EAGVAQSPRYKIIEKRQSVAFWCNPISGHATLYWYQQILGQGPKLLIQFQNNGVVDDSQLPKDRFSAERLKGVDSTLKIQPAKLEDSAVYLCASSFLRTGMNTEAFFGQGTRLTVV.

This chain joins TRBV6-5 and TRBJ2-1, with no clear D. Trimming shortened V by 10 bases and J by 0 bases, and 7 bases separated the two germline ends. The CDR3 extends over 12 amino acids. Germline loops: CDR1 MNHEY, CDR2 SVGAGI. CDR3 loop: CATIPSYNEQFF. The CDR3 DNA follows: TGTGCCACCATACCCTCCTACAATGAGCAGTTCTTC.

The CDR3 DNA sequence: TGTGCCAGCAGCGTAGGGTTCAACACTGAAGCTTTCTTT. Translated: CASSVGFNTEAFF. The rearrangement joins TRBV9 to TRBJ1-1; the D is unclear. Germline CDR1 reads SGDLS; CDR2 reads YYNGEE. The CDR3 extends over 13 amino acids. V lost 0 bases to trimming and J lost 2 bases, with 5 bases between them.

This chain joins TRBV9 and TRBJ2-1, with 7 bases fitting TRBD2. In germline, CDR1 is SGDLS, CDR2 YYNGEE. V lost 0 bases and J lost 10; bases outside the gene matches: 10. CDR3 length: 15 amino acids. CDR3 DNA sequence: TGTGCCAGCAGCGTAGTATCCGCGGGAGCCGGGGAGCAGTTCTTC. The encoded protein is CASSVVSAGAGEQFF.

This clone showed up just a few times. The chain recombines TRBV7-2 with TRBJ1-5, with 7 bases that match TRBD1. V shed 6 bases and J 0 bases; nucleotides not matched to a gene: 5. CDR3 length equals 15 residues. CDR1 and CDR2 from the germline V gene are SGHTA and FQGNSA. The CDR3 protein is CASRSGQNSNQPQHF. DNA for the CDR3: TGTGCCAGCAGGTCGGGACAGAATAGCAATCAGCCCCAGCATTTT.

The chain couples TRBV5-1 to TRBJ1-6, with 7 nucleotides matching TRBD1. Unmatched junction bases numbered 10, after V lost 0 bases and J lost 10 bases. CDR1 and CDR2 (germline): SGHRS, YFSETQ. CDR3 length: 16 amino acids. Here the CDR3 reads CASSLVGGRVGSPLHF. Written as DNA, the CDR3 is TGCGCCAGCAGCTTGGTAGGGGGCAGGGTTGGCTCACCCCTCCACTTT.

CDR3 sequence reads: CASSSSQGSYGYTF. CDR3 in DNA: TGTGCCAGCAGCTCCTCACAGGGTAGCTATGGCTACACCTTC. The chain carries TRBV7-2 and TRBJ1-2; possible D gene TRBD1, 6 bases. The CDR3 has 14 residues. Between the trimmed V and J ends, which lost 4 bases and 4 bases, there was a span of 13 bases. Germline loops: CDR1 SGHTA, CDR2 FQGNSA.

V and J are TRBV28 and TRBJ1-4; D is perhaps TRBD1 (5 bases). V lost 5 bases and J 4 bases, leaving 14 bases between the germline ends. The germline CDR1 and CDR2 sequences are MDHEN and SYDVKM. The CDR3 has 15 residues. The DNA for the CDR3 is TGTGCCAGCAGTAGCGGGGCAGGGTTTAATGAAAAACTGTTTTTT. This translates into CASSSGAGFNEKLFF.

V usage is TRBV5-1 and J usage is TRBJ2-1; 7 bases match TRBD1. The CDR3 runs to 13 residues. Germline CDR1 and CDR2: SGHRS and YFSETQ. Trimming took 5 bases from V and 4 from J; bases not matched to a gene: 3. CDR3 nucleotide sequence: TGCGCCAGCAGTCCACAGGGGTACAATGAGCAGTTCTTC. Translated: CASSPQGYNEQFF.

Turning to this clone: The same CDR3 can be traced to other DNA sequences in this sample. V gene TRBV28 combines with J gene TRBJ2-1, with a tentative D call TRBD1 (6 bases). This CDR3 has 14 residues. From germline, CDR1 is MDHEN and CDR2 SYDVKM. The V and J ends lost 6 bases and 3 bases respectively, with 12 bases between them. DNA for the CDR3: TGTGCCAGCAGCCCCCCGACAGGCTACAATGAGCAGTTCTTC. Protein product: CASSPPTGYNEQFF.

The chain carries TRBV7-2 and TRBJ2-1; the D gene is possibly TRBD2 (6 bases). The V gene lost 0 bases and the J gene lost 6 bases, with 12 bases spanning the gap. There are 15 residues in the CDR3. The germline V gene has CDR1 SGHTA and CDR2 FQGNSA. The CDR3 DNA reads TGTGCCAGCAGCTTAGCCAGGGATAGCGGCAATGAGCAGTTCTTC. It specifies CASSLARDSGNEQFF.

This sequence joins TRBV27 and TRBJ1-1; D is perhaps TRBD1 (5 bases). The CDR3 runs to 16 residues. V lost 5 bases and J 1 base, leaving 17 bases between the germline ends. In germline, CDR1 is MNHEY, CDR2 SMNVEV (reference sequence). Written as DNA, the CDR3 is TGTGCCAGCAGTCCGATACAGGTTACCTGGAACACTGAAGCTTTCTTT. It is translated as CASSPIQVTWNTEAFF.

The rearrangement joins TRBV5-7 to TRBJ2-3, with a weak D call TRBD1 (6 bases). TRBV5-7 is sorted into the ORF group, with uncertain function. The CDR3 runs 14 residues. With 4 bases removed from V and 4 bases from J, the gap between germline ends came to 13 bases. In DNA, the CDR3 is TGTGCCAGCAGCCCAGACAGGAACGCAGATACGCAGTATTTT. As protein: CASSPDRNADTQYF.

The J gene is TRBJ2-7, the V gene TRBV19; no definite D call. The germline gives CDR1 LNHDA, CDR2 SQIVND (reference sequence). V gave up 1 base and J gave up 2 bases, with 6 bases separating them. The CDR3 covers 13 residues. CDR3 DNA sequence: TGTGCCAGTAGTATAGGCCACACCTACGAGCAGTACTTC. It specifies CASSIGHTYEQYF.

The chain links TRBV11-2 to TRBJ2-7; D is unclear. From germline, CDR1 is SGHAT and CDR2 FQNNGV. Trimming removed 1 base from V and 3 bases from J, with 10 bases in between. The CDR3 contains 14 residues. The CDR3 DNA follows: TGTGCCAGCAGCTTAGGCCCCACGGTCTACGAGCAGTACTTC. It specifies CASSLGPTVYEQYF.

CDR3 in amino acids: CASRGAVNTEAFF. Written as DNA, the CDR3 is TGTGCCAGCAGGGGGGCGGTGAACACTGAAGCTTTCTTT. The chain has TRBV2 and TRBJ1-1; perhaps TRBD1 as D (6 bases). The CDR3 loop spans 13 amino acids. The germline CDR1 and CDR2 sequences are SNHLY and FYNNEI. Trimming shortened V by 6 bases and J by 0 bases, and 8 bases separated the two germline ends.

The chain carries TRBV12-3 or TRBV12-4 and TRBJ1-6, with a weak D call TRBD1 (6 bases). Trimming took 8 bases from V and 8 from J, leaving 10 bases between them. This CDR3 is 12 amino acids long. The chain's CDR3 is CASGGGYSPLHF. DNA of the CDR3: TGTGCCAGCGGGGGGGGCTATTCACCCCTCCACTTT.

V usage is TRBV15 and J usage is TRBJ1-5; possibly TRBD1 for D (6 bases). Germline lookup yields CDR1 LNHNV and CDR2 YYDKDF (reference sequence). Trimming stripped 9 bases from V and 3 bases from J, with 12 bases between. This CDR3 region has 13 residues. For the CDR3, the DNA is TGTGCCACGGCACAGGGTACCAATCAGCCCCAGCATTTT. The encoded protein is CATAQGTNQPQHF. Based on the CDR3 plus reference TRBV15 and TRBJ1-5, the full variable domain is DAMVIQNPRYQVTQFGKPVTLSCSQTLNHNVMYWYQQKSSQAPKLLFHYYDKDFNNEADTPDNFQSRRPNTSFCFLDIRSPGLGDTAMYLCATAQGTNQPQHFGDGTRLSIL.

The CDR3 nucleotides read TGTGCCAGCAGCTTGGGGGGTGTTGCAGATACGCAGTATTTT. It is translated as CASSLGGVADTQYF. V is TRBV5-8 and J is TRBJ2-3; no clear D gene. Germline lookup yields CDR1 SGHTS and CDR2 YDEGEE. Trimming stripped 0 bases from V and 4 bases from J, with 9 bases between. This CDR3 contains 14 residues.

The gene calls are TRBV5-1 and TRBJ1-1; TRBD1 aligns across 7 bases. CDR3 length equals 14 residues. V dropped 0 bases and J dropped 6; count of bases not matched to a gene: 5. CDR1 and CDR2 from the germline V gene are SGHRS and YFSETQ. This chain's CDR3 is CASSLDRGWAEAFF. The CDR3 DNA is TGCGCCAGCAGCTTGGACAGGGGATGGGCTGAAGCTTTCTTT. The complete variable domain, with remaining parts taken from reference TRBV5-1 and TRBJ1-1, reads KAGVTQTPRYLIKTRGQQVTLSCSPISGHRSVSWYQQTPGQGLQFLFEYFSETQRNKGNFPGRFSGRQFSNSRSEMNVSTLELGDSALYLCASSLDRGWAEAFFGQGTRLTVV.

V gene TRBV25-1 combines with J gene TRBJ2-3, with 15 bases aligning to TRBD2. The CDR3 sequence is 16 residues long. Germline V gene lookup returns CDR1 MGHDK and CDR2 SYGVNS. V gave up 2 bases and J gave up 6 bases; unmatched junction bases: 3. The CDR3 DNA sequence: TGTGCCAGCAGTGAAGGACTAGCGGGAGGGGGTGATACGCAGTATTTT. It codes for CASSEGLAGGGDTQYF.

The rearrangement uses TRBV15 and TRBJ1-1; no reliable D call. This CDR3 region has 12 residues. Deletions cut 11 bases from V and 3 bases from J, with 13 bases between. Germline V gene sequence: CDR1 LNHNV, CDR2 YYDKDF (reference sequence). The DNA for the CDR3 is TGTGCCCCTACAAAGACGTACACTGAAGCTTTCTTT. Translated: CAPTKTYTEAFF.

The count of this clone is one. The chain links TRBV7-9 to TRBJ1-1; no definite D call. Between the trimmed V and J ends, which lost 7 bases and 4 bases, there was a span of 16 bases. The germline V gene encodes CDR1 SEHNR and CDR2 FQNEAQ (reference sequence). CDR3 length: 14 residues. The CDR3 DNA reads as TGTGCCAGCATTACCGCGGGGAGGTCCACTGAAGCTTTCTTT. Translating it yields CASITAGRSTEAFF.

The chain is built from TRBV6-2 or TRBV6-3 and TRBJ2-1; 8 nucleotides align to TRBD1. The CDR3 sequence is 15 residues long. The V gene's germline CDR1 is MNHEY and CDR2 SVGEGT. V shed 6 bases, J shed 4 bases, and the junction held 8 bases outside the gene matches. The CDR3 spells CASSPTGGHYNEQFF. CDR3 nucleotides: TGTGCCAGCAGCCCCACAGGGGGACATTACAATGAGCAGTTCTTC.

In its sample, this clone was seen once. CDR3 DNA: TGTGCCAGCAGTTACGGGGGATTAGGAGGCAATCAGCCCCAGCATTTT. It encodes CASSYGGLGGNQPQHF. The chain combines TRBV6-2 or TRBV6-3 with TRBJ1-5; possibly TRBD1 for D (5 bases). In germline, CDR1 is MNHEY, CDR2 SVGEGT. Trimming stripped 2 bases from V and 2 bases from J, with 13 bases between. The CDR3 covers 16 residues.

This clone was observed once. The chain carries TRBV5-8 and TRBJ2-7; 8 nucleotides agree with TRBD2. Trimming at V came to 2 bases and at J to 7 bases, leaving 2 bases not matched to a gene. The CDR3 loop spans 12 amino acids. Germline assignment: CDR1 SGHTS and CDR2 YDEGEE. Here the CDR3 reads CASSFPGGEQYF. CDR3 nucleotides: TGTGCCAGCAGCTTTCCGGGAGGGGAGCAGTACTTC.

The CDR3 reads CASSSRVFPYEQYF. The CDR3 nucleotides are TGTGCCAGCAGCTCCAGGGTTTTTCCCTACGAGCAGTACTTC. J is TRBJ2-7 and V is TRBV7-2; D possibly corresponds to TRBD1 (5 bases). Per germline, CDR1 SGHTA and CDR2 FQGNSA. The V end lost 4 bases, the J end lost 2 bases, and 12 bases lay between the germline ends. This CDR3 contains 14 residues.

V is TRBV7-9 and J is TRBJ1-1; the D is unclear. Trimming stripped 5 bases from V and 0 bases from J, with 4 bases between. Germline loops: CDR1 SEHNR, CDR2 FQNEAQ (reference sequence). The CDR3 covers 12 residues. CDR3 in amino acids: CASSVMNTEAFF. For the CDR3, the DNA is TGTGCCAGCAGCGTCATGAACACTGAAGCTTTCTTT.